This entry is about one T cell receptor beta chain. Its recognized antigen is unknown. This sample is drawn from a study of cytomegalovirus exposure and HLA in healthy donors (dated 2017 in TCRdb). Concerning the study at large: In an earlier analysis of 587 of the donors, 276 Gb of sequence data and some 100 million unique TCR beta sequences from about 179 million T cells were reported. All discovery cohort repertoires had been generated on a single sequencing platform. HLA typing covered class I and class II loci at four-digit resolution. The later analysis used no new phenotypic data to find candidate immune exposures, relying instead on TCR beta sequences and their occurrence across donors. Among about 370 genotyped donors of the cohort, an average of approximately 240,000 unique TCR beta nucleotide sequences was sequenced per donor, of which about 18% were non-productive. Because of strong linkage in the cohort, five DR-DQ haplotypes were treated as single units for association and clustering. The T cell repertoires of under 750 subjects were profiled by immunosequencing and related to cytomegalovirus serostatus. An earlier analysis of some 500 of the donors used high-throughput TCR beta sequencing to judge whether each TCR beta V gene segment behaved as functional or pseudogenic. A later analysis re-examined previously published TCR beta repertoires from over 500 donors and added high-resolution HLA genotyping to investigate patterns of TCR occurrence. Donor age, sex, ethnicity and CMV serostatus were collected together with the repertoire data. The number of typed donors differed by locus: 629-630 for A, B, C, DRB1 and DQB1; some 540 for DQA1; some 610 for DPA1; and some 430 for DPB1. To predict cytomegalovirus infection status, the study combined high-throughput TCR immunosequencing, statistical association of individual TCRs with disease status, and machine learning. An early release that covered roughly 600 HLA-typed donors contained 250 to 350 gigabases of sequencing data and around 80 million unique TCR sequences. Among the approximately 400 genotyped donors, 75% to 90% belonged to the genetic ancestry cluster associated with self-reported Caucasian donors. A later genetic analysis used genome-wide SNP genotypes for about 60% of the roughly 700 donors, treating that subset as a discovery cohort. The study aimed to test whether cataloging public T cell receptors could reveal signatures of past pathogen exposure. Along with the approximately 600-subject first cohort, a separate validation cohort of about 110 different subjects was used.

Library creation used the immunoSEQ multiplex PCR assay. The multiplex PCR relied on a mix of 60 forward primers for TCR Vbeta segments and 13 reverse primers for TCR Jbeta segments. A multiplex PCR assay on genomic DNA amplified the CDR3 region of rearranged TCR beta genes. On the Illumina HiSeq System, the amplified TCR beta libraries were sequenced as 87-base-pair reads. Processing in the source paper ran as follows. A later analysis tallied roughly 80 million unique TCR beta chains across the 666 repertoires, and some 10 million of those chains were shared by two or more donors. Raw reads were error-corrected and collapsed into unique sequences by a nearest-neighbor algorithm in which closely related sequences were merged to remove PCR and sequencing errors. CDR3 sequences were aligned to IMGT reference sequences to assign V, D and J gene segments. For a sequence to be retained, a match of at least six nucleotides was required to both a V gene segment and a J gene segment. Rearrangements were classified as productive when the CDR3 lacked stop codons and remained in frame with V and J, and all other rearrangements were classified as non-productive. CDR3 was defined according to IMGT convention as the region running from the second conserved V-encoded cysteine to the conserved J-encoded phenylalanine. The earlier analysis of about 610 of the donors excluded sequences that lacked an unambiguous match to a single V gene segment. An earlier analysis of just under 600 of the donors called V segments functional above 56.7% productive rearrangements and segregating when the between-donor standard deviation exceeded 5%. A statistical classification framework was built to diagnose cytomegalovirus status from the catalog of TCR beta chain sequences. A later analysis assigned V and J genes by comparing TCR nucleotide sequences with IMGT/GENE-DB human TR gene sequences. In a later analysis, CDR3 sequences and most-parsimonious VDJ recombination scenarios were assigned using the TCRdist pipeline. A later analysis defined each TCR beta chain by its CDR3 amino acid sequence plus V-gene family, and excluded reads lacking a unique V-gene family. To address suspected cross-contamination and a sequencing artifact, a later analysis removed 550 to 750 highly shared, low-generation-probability nucleotide sequences. In a later analysis, a clonal expansion index was calculated for each public chain from normalized within-repertoire ranks of inferred template counts. Generation probabilities in a later analysis came from a VDJ recombination model fitted to out-of-frame rearrangements, and those results were checked against IGoR. In a later analysis, TCR-TCR, TCR-HLA and TCR-CMV co-occurrence was scored with hypergeometric tests, and a repertoire-size bias correction was applied to TCR pairs. A later analysis estimated false discovery rates by permuting HLA or CMV assignments 20 times. In a later analysis, co-occurring TCRs were grouped using DBSCAN, with TCRdist sequence similarity added in when clustering inside HLA-allele-positive subsets. Co-occurrence clustering excluded repertoires with fewer than 30,000 or more than 120,000 public chains, plus five with anomalous nucleotide sharing. TCRdb stores this immuneACCESS table with in-frame sequences only. Part of the clones is absent; in the studies checked, under half of the shortfall reflects unresolved V genes, and no reason is known for the rest. Clonal size and the V and J genes are those of that table, whereas D and trimming came from the DNA. The sample's clone listing holds some 70,000 clones. Of the sample, 0.8% to 1% falls within the top ten clones.

General conclusions and limits of the study: According to a later analysis, parvovirus B19, influenza, CMV and Epstein-Barr virus appeared linked to several top co-occurrence clusters. In a later analysis, most CMV-associated TCR beta chains were found to appear HLA-restricted, with HLA associations seemingly driven largely by CMV exposure. Assigning TCR associations to individual alleles was difficult when HLA alleles, especially DR and DQ, strongly co-occurred. This cohort had only TCR beta chains sequenced, and the lack of alpha or paired-chain data limited which features could be detected. V-gene and J-gene trimming of TCR beta chains was associated with a missense DCLRE1C variant in a later genetic analysis, and the association was replicated in an independent cohort. Roughly uniform sequencing depth across donors was assumed in presence/absence analyses, although this assumption may not hold. A cluster of highly shared sequence variants was judged likely to represent a technical artifact of the sequencing pipeline. A further reported finding was that TCR beta sequences accurately predicted the HLA-A and HLA-B alleles for most subjects in the first cohort. Because some donors lacked HLA typing at each locus, the association tests relied only on the typed subset. While some public TCRs were present in many individuals, most TCR sequences turned up only very rarely across donors. In an earlier analysis of 587 of the donors, most TCR beta V segments appeared in productive rearrangements about 87% or about 30% of the time, broadly matching IMGT annotations. Because counts were too low, about 18 rarely observed V segments, including chromosome 9 orphons, were excluded from the earlier analysis of roughly 580 of the donors. In a later analysis, the rate of TCR association differed among HLA loci, with DRB1 alleles having the most associated TCRs and HLA-C alleles having the fewest. According to a later genetic analysis, donors in an Asian-associated ancestry cluster had fewer N-insertions in productive TCRs than the approximately 630-donor mean. In a later analysis, HLA-associated TCR beta chains showed more clonal expansion and lower generation probabilities than non-associated chains that were equally common. Linkage disequilibrium might explain the correlated functional status among segregating V segments, but an unknown experimental factor could not be ruled out. Cytomegalovirus status was reported to be diagnosed by the classifier with high specificity and sensitivity in both the original and validation cohorts. According to the authors, the approach could potentially be generalized to other disease states and immunological phenotypes. The study listed 150 to 200 TCR beta chains as associated with cytomegalovirus. The only immune exposure information available for the cohort was CMV serostatus. Some IMGT-functional V segments, including TRBV6-2 and TRBV6-3, could not be distinguished by the 87-base-pair reads and were therefore excluded. At a false discovery rate of 0.05, a later analysis linked roughly 17,000 TCR beta sequences to specific HLA alleles. A few of the identified cytomegalovirus-associated TCR beta chains were confirmed in vitro to be specific for cytomegalovirus antigens.

CDR1 and CDR2 are drawn from the germline V gene: KGHSH, LQKENI. The CDR3, from cysteine to phenylalanine, totals 14 residues. Left in the record is the CDR3 DNA by itself, 42 bases read in frame from the first base. Here V drops 2 bases and J drops 4 bases, and the junction holds 0 bases not matched to any gene. In total, approximately 610 healthy bone marrow donors made up the cohort. All cohort members were sampled while nominally healthy, although unrecorded immune exposures were likely present. The donor was CMV seronegative and belonged to the group of around 400 seronegative cohort members. A peripheral blood sample was provided by each donor, and peripheral blood mononuclear cells were used for TCR beta sequencing. Genomic DNA was extracted from the blood cell samples with the Qiagen DNeasy Blood Extraction Kit.

Sample: PBMCs. The receptor comes from a boy between 10 and 17 years old in good health and CMV-seronegative. Here the chain combines TRBV18 and TRBJ1-1; 11 of the junction bases match TRBD1. The CDR3 region reads CASSPGTGGTEAFF. The nucleotide sequence reads as follows: TGTGCCAGCTCACCAGGGACAGGGGGCACTGAAGCTTTCTTT.